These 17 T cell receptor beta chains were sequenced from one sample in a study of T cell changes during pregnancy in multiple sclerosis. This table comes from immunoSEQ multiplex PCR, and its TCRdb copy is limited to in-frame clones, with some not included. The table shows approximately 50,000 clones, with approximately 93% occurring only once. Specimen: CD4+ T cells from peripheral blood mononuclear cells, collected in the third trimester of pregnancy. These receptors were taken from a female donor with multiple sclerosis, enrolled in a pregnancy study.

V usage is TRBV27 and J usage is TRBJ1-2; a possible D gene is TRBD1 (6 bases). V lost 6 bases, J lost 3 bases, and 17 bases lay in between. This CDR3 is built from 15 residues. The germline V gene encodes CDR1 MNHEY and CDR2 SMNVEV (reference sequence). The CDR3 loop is CASRTIQGMDYGYTF. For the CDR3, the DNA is TGTGCCAGCAGAACGATACAGGGAATGGACTATGGCTACACCTTC.

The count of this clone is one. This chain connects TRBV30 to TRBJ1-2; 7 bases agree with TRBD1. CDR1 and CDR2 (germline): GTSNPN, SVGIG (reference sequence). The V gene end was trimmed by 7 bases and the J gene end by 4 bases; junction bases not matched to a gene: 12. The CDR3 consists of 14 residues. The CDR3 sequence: CAYHPLDRIYGYTF. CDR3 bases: TGTGCCTATCACCCCCTGGACAGGATCTATGGCTACACCTTC.

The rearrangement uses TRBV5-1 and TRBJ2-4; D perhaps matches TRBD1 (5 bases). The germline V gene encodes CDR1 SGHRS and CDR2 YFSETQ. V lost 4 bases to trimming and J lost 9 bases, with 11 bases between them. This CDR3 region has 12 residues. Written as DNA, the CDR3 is TGCGCCAGCAGCACGCTGCAGGGCATTCAGTACTTC. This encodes CASSTLQGIQYF.

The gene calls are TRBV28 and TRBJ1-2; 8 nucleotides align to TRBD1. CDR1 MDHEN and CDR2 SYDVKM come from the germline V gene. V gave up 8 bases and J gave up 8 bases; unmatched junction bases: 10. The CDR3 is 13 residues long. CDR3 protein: CASFATGAQGYTF. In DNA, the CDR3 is TGTGCCAGCTTTGCGACAGGGGCCCAGGGCTACACCTTC.

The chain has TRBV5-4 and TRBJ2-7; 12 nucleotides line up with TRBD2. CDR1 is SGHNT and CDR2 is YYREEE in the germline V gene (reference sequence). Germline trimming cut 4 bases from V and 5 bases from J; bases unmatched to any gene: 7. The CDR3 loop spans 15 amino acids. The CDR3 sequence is CASSSRLAGVDEQYF. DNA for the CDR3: TGTGCCAGCAGCAGTCGACTAGCGGGAGTCGACGAGCAGTACTTC.

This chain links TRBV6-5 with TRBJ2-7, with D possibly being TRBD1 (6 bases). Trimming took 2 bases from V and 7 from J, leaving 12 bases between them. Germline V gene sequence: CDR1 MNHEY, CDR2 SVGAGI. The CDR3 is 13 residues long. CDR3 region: CASSYQGLGEQYF. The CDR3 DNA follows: TGTGCCAGCAGTTACCAGGGGTTGGGGGAGCAGTACTTC.

The CDR3 loop is CASSQVEGRSRSPLHF. The DNA of the CDR3 is TGTGCCAGCAGCCAAGTGGAAGGGAGATCTCGTTCACCCCTCCACTTT. The chain is built from TRBV14 and TRBJ1-6; D gene ambiguous. The CDR3 runs to 16 residues. CDR1 SGHDN and CDR2 FVKESK come from the germline V gene. V gave up 1 base and J gave up 9 bases, with 16 bases separating them.

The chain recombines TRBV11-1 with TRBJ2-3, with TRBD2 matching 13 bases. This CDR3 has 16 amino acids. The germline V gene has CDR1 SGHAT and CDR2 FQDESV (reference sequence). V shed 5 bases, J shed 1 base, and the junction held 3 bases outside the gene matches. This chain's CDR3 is CASSRGLAGGTDTQYF. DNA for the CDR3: TGTGCCAGCAGCCGAGGACTAGCGGGAGGCACAGATACGCAGTATTTT. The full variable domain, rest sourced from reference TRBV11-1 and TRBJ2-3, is EAEVAQSPRYKITEKSQAVAFWCDPISGHATLYWYRQILGQGPELLVQFQDESVVDDSQLPKDRFSAERLKGVDSTLKIQPAELGDSAMYLCASSRGLAGGTDTQYFGPGTRLTVL.

CDR3 sequence reads: CSGSGGGGYTF. The CDR3 nucleotides are TGCAGCGGGTCGGGAGGGGGTGGCTACACCTTC. V and J are TRBV29-1 and TRBJ1-2; tentatively, D is TRBD1 (6 bases). The CDR3 extends over 11 amino acids. CDR1 is SQVTM and CDR2 is ANQGSEA in the germline V gene. Trimming pared 7 bases from V and 7 bases from J, leaving 13 bases between.

CDR3 coding DNA: TGCGCCAGCAGCTCCCTTGCGGCGGGAGGGAATGAGCAGTTCTTC. Residues: CASSSLAAGGNEQFF. The chain carries TRBV5-1 and TRBJ2-1; 9 nucleotides align to TRBD2. Germline assignment: CDR1 SGHRS and CDR2 YFSETQ. V lost 3 bases, J lost 7 bases, and 8 bases stayed unmatched. The CDR3 has 15 amino acids. Using reference TRBV5-1 and TRBJ2-1 for the parts outside the CDR3, the full variable domain is KAGVTQTPRYLIKTRGQQVTLSCSPISGHRSVSWYQQTPGQGLQFLFEYFSETQRNKGNFPGRFSGRQFSNSRSEMNVSTLELGDSALYLCASSSLAAGGNEQFFGPGTRLTVL.

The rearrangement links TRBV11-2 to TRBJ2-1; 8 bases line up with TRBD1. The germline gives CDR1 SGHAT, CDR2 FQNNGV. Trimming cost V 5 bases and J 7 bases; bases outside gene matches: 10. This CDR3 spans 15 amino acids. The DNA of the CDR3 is TGTGCCAGCAGCGCAGACAGGGGATTTAGGAATGAGCAGTTCTTC. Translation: CASSADRGFRNEQFF. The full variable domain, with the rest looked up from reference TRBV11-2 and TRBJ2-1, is EAGVAQSPRYKIIEKRQSVAFWCNPISGHATLYWYQQILGQGPKLLIQFQNNGVVDDSQLPKDRFSAERLKGVDSTLKIQPAKLEDSAVYLCASSADRGFRNEQFFGPGTRLTVL.

CDR3 loop: CASSLSRYNSPLHF. The CDR3 nucleotides read TGTGCCAGCAGTTTATCGCGGTATAATTCACCCCTCCACTTT. The rearrangement joins TRBV27 to TRBJ1-6; no clear D. V lost 0 bases and J lost 4, with 4 bases in between. From germline, CDR1 is MNHEY and CDR2 SMNVEV (reference sequence). CDR3 size: 14 residues.

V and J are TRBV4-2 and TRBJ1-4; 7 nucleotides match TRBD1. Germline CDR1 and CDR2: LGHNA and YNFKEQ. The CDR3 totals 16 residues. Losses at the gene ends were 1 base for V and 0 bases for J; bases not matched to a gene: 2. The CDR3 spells CASSQAQGATNEKLFF. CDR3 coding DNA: TGTGCCAGCAGCCAAGCCCAGGGGGCAACTAATGAAAAACTGTTTTTT.

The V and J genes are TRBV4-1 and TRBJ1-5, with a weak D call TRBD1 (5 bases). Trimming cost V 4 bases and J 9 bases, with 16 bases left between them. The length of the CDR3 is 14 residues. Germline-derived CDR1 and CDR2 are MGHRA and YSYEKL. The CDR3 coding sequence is TGCGCCAGCAGCCCTAGTACGGGGGAATGGCCCCAGCATTTT. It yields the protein CASSPSTGEWPQHF.

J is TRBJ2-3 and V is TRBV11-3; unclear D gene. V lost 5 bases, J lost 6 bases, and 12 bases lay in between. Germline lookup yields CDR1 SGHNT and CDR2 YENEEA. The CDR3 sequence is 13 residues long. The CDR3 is CASSASRFDTQYF. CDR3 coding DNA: TGTGCCAGCAGCGCTAGTCGTTTTGATACGCAGTATTTT.

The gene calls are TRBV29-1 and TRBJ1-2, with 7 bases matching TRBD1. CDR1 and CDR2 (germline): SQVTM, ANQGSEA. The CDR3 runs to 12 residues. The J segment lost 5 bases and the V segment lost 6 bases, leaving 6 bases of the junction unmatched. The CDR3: CSVRDSSYGYTF. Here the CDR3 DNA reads TGCAGCGTGCGGGACAGTTCATATGGCTACACCTTC.

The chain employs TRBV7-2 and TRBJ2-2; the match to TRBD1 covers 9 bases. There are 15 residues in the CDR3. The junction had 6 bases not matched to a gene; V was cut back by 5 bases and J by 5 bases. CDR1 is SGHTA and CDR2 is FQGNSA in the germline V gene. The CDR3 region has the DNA TGTGCCAGCAGCAAAAACAGGGGGCGGACCGGGGAGCTGTTTTTT. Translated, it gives CASSKNRGRTGELFF. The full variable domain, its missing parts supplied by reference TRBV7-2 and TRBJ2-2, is GAGVSQSPSNKVTEKGKDVELRCDPISGHTALYWYRQSLGQGLEFLIYFQGNSAPDKSGLPSDRFSAERTGGSVSTLTIQRTQQEDSAVYLCASSKNRGRTGELFFGEGSRLTVL.